The entry that follows covers one TCR beta chain sequence. The data derive from a study of blood T cell repertoires in COVID-19. Across the whole study: The samples span acute and convalescent COVID-19 from the United States, Italy and Spain. T cells, B-cell-depleted T cells, or PBMCs provided the cDNA or gDNA that served as material.

Methods used by the authors: Amplification with reference gene primers provided the estimates of nucleated cell counts. TCRdb's table, derived via immunoSEQ multiplex PCR, lists solely in-frame clones and lacks some. V and J calls and clone size are copied from that table; D and trimming were computed from the DNA. The sample contains about 51,000 clones, more than 70% of which appear only once. CDR3 length: 15 amino acids. CDR1 and CDR2 from the germline V gene are SGHTA and FQGNSA. V was clipped by 5 bases and J by 5 bases; unmatched bases: 8. This clonotype was sampled from an elderly man with active COVID-19. V gene TRBV7-2 combines with J gene TRBJ1-4; 7 bases line up with TRBD1. The sample consisted of peripheral blood. Here the CDR3 reads CASSPDRVRNEKLFF. The CDR3 DNA sequence: TGTGCCAGCAGCCCCGACAGGGTCAGAAATGAAAAACTGTTTTTT.